This T cell receptor beta chain stems from a study of Ad26.COV2.S vaccination and SARS-CoV-2 variants. Repertoires were generated with immunoSEQ multiplex PCR, while TCRdb's copy carries only in-frame clones and drops some. The profile shows around 400,000 clones, over 75% of them singletons. Treatment reported: approximately 18 received Ad26.COV2.S at low or high dose, single or two shots; roughly five received placebo; per-sample allocation not given. The investigators took samples on day 63 after the first vaccine or placebo injection. The donor was a Boston adult aged 18-55 years. This clone was recorded once. This CDR3 has 13 residues. The germline CDR1 and CDR2 sequences are SGHRS and YFSETQ. The V and J ends lost 2 bases and 7 bases respectively, with 9 bases between them.

The sequencing here drew on peripheral blood, taken in a trial of Ad26.COV2.S vaccine versus placebo. The chain has TRBV5-1 and TRBJ1-4, with D perhaps TRBD1 (5 bases). The TCR was taken from a person between 18 and 65 years old who received the Ad26.COV2.S COVID-19 vaccine or a placebo. CDR3 protein: CASSFQGSEKLFF. As DNA, the CDR3 is TGCGCCAGCAGCTTTCAGGGAAGTGAAAAACTGTTTTTT.